What follows are 22 T cell receptor beta chains derived from one specimen sequenced in a study of blood T cell repertoires in COVID-19. TCRdb's copy holds only in-frame clones and misses some; the assay was immunoSEQ multiplex PCR. The sample carries about 230,000 clones, around 83% recorded once. The sample consisted of peripheral blood. Receptors originate from a woman between 50 and 59 years old with acute or convalescent COVID-19.

A single count supports this clone. The V gene is TRBV4-1, the J gene TRBJ2-2; D is possibly TRBD1 (5 bases). The CDR3 sequence is 15 residues long. Germline CDR1 MGHRA, CDR2 YSYEKL. Deletions cut 3 bases from V and 4 bases from J, with 12 bases between. The CDR3: CASSQGLRGTGELFF. The CDR3 nucleotides are TGCGCCAGCAGCCAGGGGCTAAGAGGCACCGGGGAGCTGTTTTTT.

The chain is built from TRBV6-6 and TRBJ2-6, with TRBD1 identical over 11 bases. This CDR3 comprises 16 residues. With 7 bases clipped from V and 1 base from J, the junction kept 3 bases outside the gene matches. The germline CDR1 and CDR2 sequences are MNHNY and SVGAGI (reference sequence). In nucleotides, the CDR3 is TGTGCCAGCATGGACAGGGGGCAGTCTGGGGCCAACGTCCTGACTTTC. Translating gives CASMDRGQSGANVLTF.

The rearrangement links TRBV14 to TRBJ1-1; D is unclear. The V end lost 4 bases, the J end lost 0 bases, and 6 bases lay between the germline ends. The germline gives CDR1 SGHDN, CDR2 FVKESK. The CDR3 contains 13 residues. The CDR3 DNA is TGTGCCAGCAGCCTACAGATGAACACTGAAGCTTTCTTT. Its translation is CASSLQMNTEAFF.

The chain employs TRBV5-4 and TRBJ1-4, with TRBD1 identical over 7 bases. The CDR3 runs 17 residues. The germline V gene has CDR1 SGHNT and CDR2 YYREEE (reference sequence). V gave up 4 bases and J gave up 3 bases; unmatched junction bases: 12. The CDR3 bases are TGTGCCAGCAGCCCAAGACAGGGTGGGTCGGCTAATGAAAAACTGTTTTTT. Protein sequence: CASSPRQGGSANEKLFF.

The V gene is TRBV15, the J gene TRBJ1-6, with TRBD1 matching 10 bases. V shed 4 bases, J shed 12 bases, and the junction held 9 bases outside the gene matches. Germline CDR1 reads LNHNV; CDR2 reads YYDKDF (reference sequence). This CDR3 spans 15 amino acids. The CDR3 DNA follows: TGTGCCACCAGCACGCACCGGGACAGGGGAGGACCCCTCCACTTT. This codes for CATSTHRDRGGPLHF.

The rearrangement joins TRBV28 to TRBJ2-7; D remains unclear. The CDR3 consists of 15 residues. V shed 6 bases and J shed 2 bases, with 17 bases lying between them. From germline, CDR1 is MDHEN and CDR2 SYDVKM. CDR3 in DNA: TGTGCCAGCAGCCCTCCGACATTTTCTACCTACGAGCAGTACTTC. As protein: CASSPPTFSTYEQYF.

J is TRBJ2-1 and V is TRBV19; TRBD2 matches at 13 bases. CDR1 is LNHDA, CDR2 SQIVND, per germline (reference sequence). V shed 5 bases and J 2 bases; nucleotides not matched to a gene: 6. The CDR3 sequence is 17 residues long. In DNA form, the CDR3 reads TGTGCCAGTAGTGCCCGGACTAGCGGGAGTCCCTACAATGAGCAGTTCTTC. It translates to CASSARTSGSPYNEQFF.

The chain links TRBV28 to TRBJ2-7; TRBD2 aligns across 10 bases. V gave up 6 bases and J gave up 4 bases; unmatched junction bases: 12. This CDR3 is built from 16 residues. Germline values: CDR1 MDHEN, CDR2 SYDVKM. CDR3 sequence reads: CASRFDSSGGLYEQYF. The CDR3 DNA reads TGTGCCAGCAGGTTCGACAGTAGCGGGGGGTTATACGAGCAGTACTTC. The full variable domain, with the rest looked up from reference TRBV28 and TRBJ2-7, is DVKVTQSSRYLVKRTGEKVFLECVQDMDHENMFWYRQDPGLGLRLIYFSYDVKMKEKGDIPEGYSVSREKKERFSLILESASTNQTSMYLCASRFDSSGGLYEQYFGPGTRLTVT.

The CDR3 DNA reads TGTGCCAGCAGCGTCCAGCGGGGGGGCCGGTCCAAAAACATTCAGTACTTC. The encoded protein is CASSVQRGGRSKNIQYF. The rearrangement joins TRBV7-3 to TRBJ2-4, with 10 bases fitting TRBD2. V lost 5 bases and J lost 2; bases outside the gene matches: 9. Germline-derived CDR1 and CDR2 are SGHTA and FQGTGA. This CDR3 contains 17 residues.

This clone has just a few counts. One junction end disagrees with the germline gene, perhaps due to a read error. V usage is TRBV4-2 and J usage is TRBJ1-5; D ambiguous. Germline CDR1 LGHNA, CDR2 YNFKEQ. This CDR3 comprises 17 residues. The CDR3 region is CASSQVLRGKDGQAQHF. CDR3 bases: TGTGCCAGCAGCCAAGTCCTACGGGGAAAAGACGGTCAGGCCCAGCATTTT.

V is TRBV7-2 and J is TRBJ1-3; 8 nucleotides line up with TRBD1. V lost 6 bases, J lost 4 bases, and 2 bases stayed unmatched. CDR1 SGHTA and CDR2 FQGNSA come from the germline V gene. The CDR3 is 13 amino acids. The CDR3 DNA reads as TGTGCCAGCAGACCAGGGGGCGGAAACACCATATATTTT. Amino acid sequence: CASRPGGGNTIYF.

The chain combines TRBV2 with TRBJ2-3, with 8 bases lining up with TRBD1. This CDR3 region has 15 residues. The junction had 12 bases not matched to a gene; V was cut back by 7 bases and J by 6 bases. The germline gives CDR1 SNHLY, CDR2 FYNNEI. This CDR3 reads CASNIFQGAADTQYF. DNA of the CDR3: TGTGCCAGCAACATCTTCCAGGGGGCGGCGGATACGCAGTATTTT.

The CDR3 nucleotides are TGCGCCAGCAGCCAAGATCGGGACAGGGGTATGACGTCCTACGAGCAGTACTTC. Protein: CASSQDRDRGMTSYEQYF. V and J are TRBV4-1 and TRBJ2-7, with 10 bases lining up with TRBD1. Germline CDR1 is MGHRA and CDR2 is YSYEKL. Trimming removed 0 bases from V and 1 base from J; junction bases left unmatched: 9. The CDR3 sequence is 18 residues long.

J is TRBJ2-2 and V is TRBV5-4; 12 bases are a match to TRBD2. V shed 4 bases and J 0 bases; nucleotides not matched to a gene: 4. CDR1 SGHNT and CDR2 YYREEE come from the germline V gene (reference sequence). The CDR3 has 17 residues. CDR3 protein: CASSRLAGAANTGELFF. DNA of the CDR3: TGTGCCAGCAGCCGACTAGCGGGGGCCGCGAACACCGGGGAGCTGTTTTTT.

The rearrangement links TRBV28 to TRBJ1-2; D remains unclear. The V and J ends lost 10 bases and 8 bases respectively, with 17 bases between them. Germline V gene data show CDR1 as MDHEN and CDR2 as SYDVKM. The CDR3 runs 12 residues. CDR3 protein: CANQDVTGGYTF. For the CDR3, the DNA is TGTGCCAACCAAGACGTTACCGGGGGCTACACCTTC.

The genes are TRBV19 and TRBJ2-4; tentative D call: TRBD2 (5 bases). V lost 7 bases to trimming and J lost 9 bases, with 22 bases between them. The V gene's germline CDR1 is LNHDA and CDR2 SQIVND (reference sequence). CDR3 length: 15 residues. The CDR3 DNA reads as TGTGCCAGTACCCGGGATCCCGGGCCGGGCGGCATTCAGTACTTC. Translated, it gives CASTRDPGPGGIQYF.

This rearrangement joins TRBV3-1 (or the pseudogene TRBV3-2) to TRBJ2-5, with TRBD2 matching over 11 bases. The V gene end was trimmed by 2 bases and the J gene end by 4 bases; junction bases not matched to a gene: 3. In germline, CDR1 is LGHDT, CDR2 YNNKEL (reference sequence). The CDR3 has 15 amino acids. CDR3 nucleotides: TGTGCCAGCAGCCAATTAGCGGGGGGGCTAGAGACCCAGTACTTC. Its protein product is CASSQLAGGLETQYF.

The V and J genes are TRBV10-3 and TRBJ1-6; 9 nucleotides match TRBD1. Trimming cost V 2 bases and J 7 bases; bases outside gene matches: 3. The CDR3 runs 15 residues. CDR1 is ENHRY, CDR2 SYGVKD, per germline. In DNA form, the CDR3 reads TGTGCCATCAGTGAGGCTACAGGGGGCAATTCACCCCTCCACTTT. Amino acids: CAISEATGGNSPLHF.

This rearrangement joins TRBV28 to TRBJ2-4, with 14 bases that match TRBD2. Trimming cost V 5 bases and J 0 bases; bases outside gene matches: 15. Looked up from germline, CDR1 is MDHEN and CDR2 is SYDVKM. The CDR3 has 21 amino acids. CDR3 sequence reads: CASSLGLTWTSGRLAKNIQYF. As DNA, the CDR3 is TGTGCCAGCAGTCTCGGTTTGACGTGGACTAGCGGGAGGCTAGCCAAAAACATTCAGTACTTC.

There are a few counts of this clone. The gene calls are TRBV9 and TRBJ1-2, with 7 bases fitting TRBD1. After removal of 3 bases from V and 4 bases from J, the junction contained 12 bases not matched to a gene. The CDR3 extends over 16 amino acids. The V gene's germline CDR1 is SGDLS and CDR2 YYNGEE. CDR3 coding DNA: TGTGCCAGCAGCGATGGACAGGCAAGCACTTCCTATGGCTACACCTTC. Protein product: CASSDGQASTSYGYTF.

The CDR3 nucleotides read TGTGCCAGCAGGTCAGGTCCCGACACCGGGGAGCTGTTTTTT. Protein sequence: CASRSGPDTGELFF. This sequence joins TRBV21-1 and TRBJ2-2; the table assigns TRBD1, which was not confirmed against the DNA. TRBV21-1 is given as a pseudogene. This CDR3 region has 14 residues.

The genes are TRBV6-5 and TRBJ1-2, with a tentative D call TRBD1 (6 bases). The CDR3 length is 14 residues. Germline loops: CDR1 MNHEY, CDR2 SVGAGI. The ends were cut back, 6 bases at V and 3 bases at J, with 14 bases in the middle. DNA for the CDR3: TGTGCCAGCAGACCCGGGGAGGGGGACTATGGCTACACCTTC. Protein product: CASRPGEGDYGYTF.